This T cell receptor (beta chain) was captured in a study of blood T cell repertoires in COVID-19 (dated by TCRdb to the early 2020s). For the study in its entirety: Collaborator samples came from the United States, Italy and Spain and covered acute and convalescent phases of COVID-19. The samples were drawn from two sources: the first 160 participants of the ongoing ImmuneRACE study, and fewer than 1,500 subjects contributed by 6 global collaborators. The material from the prospective study consisted of cDNA or gDNA derived from T cells, B-cell-depleted T cells, or PBMCs. Where HLA class I and class II types were available, the types were taken from metadata supplied by the sample provider, not from assay-based typing. The dataset comprised deeply sampled blood TCRbeta repertoires from subjects exposed to, actively infected with, or recovered from COVID-19. Nearly every sample came with metadata listing a de-identified subject ID, COVID-19 status, age in years and sex. The repertoires were released in a freely available public database meant as a resource for research on the immune response to SARS-CoV-2.

TCRbeta CDR3 regions were amplified from genomic DNA using the immunoSEQ Assay, a bias-controlled multiplex PCR. From the authors' description of their analysis: Nucleated cell counts per sample were estimated from amplification of reference gene primers within the assay. To quantify the absolute abundance of each unique TCRbeta CDR3 rearrangement, sequence reads were collapsed and filtered. For each sample, productive Simpson clonality was calculated as the square root of Simpson's diversity index across productive rearrangements. The clones in this table, taken by TCRdb from immuneACCESS, are in-frame only. Not every clone is retained; where verified, under half of the shortfall comes from an unresolved V gene, and the cause of the rest is unknown. V, J and clone size were drawn from that table, and D and trimming were deduced from the DNA. The sample includes some 70,000 clones, with about 91% observed a single time. Around 6.4% of the sample goes to the ten largest clones.

V sheds 4 bases and J sheds 5 bases, leaving 17 bases between their ends. The CDR3 holds 15 amino acids from the cysteine to the phenylalanine. Only the CDR3 DNA is retained, 45 bases long and in frame from the first base. CDR1 and CDR2 (MNHEY, SMNVEV) derive from the germline V gene (reference sequence). Collaborating institutions collected whole blood in K2EDTA tubes following their own protocols. For TCRbeta analysis, collaborator samples were shipped as frozen whole blood, as isolated PBMCs, or as DNA extracted from either sample type. Study-wide conclusions, independent of this receptor: The quantity of clinical and demographic metadata differed by source and by participant and was supplied without curation.

The table lists this clone with a few counts. The clone's antigen remains unknown. Base-call qualities are not available, and no considerably larger clone is one nucleotide away. The rearranged segments are TRBV27 and TRBJ1-1; the D segment could be TRBD1, given 6 matching bases. The receptor comes from a woman between 65 and 79 years old with acute or convalescent COVID-19. Sequencing used peripheral blood. This receptor has the CDR3 CASSSFGTGKTEAFF. The base sequence is TGTGCCAGCAGTTCCTTCGGCACAGGGAAGACTGAAGCTTTCTTT.